This T cell receptor beta chain was captured in a study of T cells in Graves' hyperthyroidism and ophthalmopathy. Note on this clonotype: Its antigen is unknown.

The study excluded patients with uncontrolled infection, other autoimmune disease, pregnancy or lactation. Study-wide results and caveats: A median 6.5 months before onset, the model predicted ophthalmopathy.

The CDR3 regions of TCR beta were amplified from RNA transcripts. RT-PCR in the first round (using the HTBI primer set) targeted the TCR CDR3. TCRdb recomputed calls from the multiplex PCR reads with MiXCR, one row per CDR3 protein. Among 600,000 to 700,000 distinct CDR3 sequences listed, about 14% were seen once. Deletions cut 0 bases from V and 7 bases from J, with 13 bases between. This CDR3 spans 15 amino acids. Germline CDR1 and CDR2: SGHNT and YYREEE (reference sequence). The sequenced sample was blood. This receptor was taken from a woman between 35 and 50 years old with Graves' ophthalmopathy. The rearrangement uses TRBV5-4 and TRBJ2-2; D call uncertain. The DNA for the CDR3 is TGTGCCAGCAGCTTGGTGGGTCAGACGGTCGGGGAGCTGTTTTTT. It yields the protein CASSLVGQTVGELFF.